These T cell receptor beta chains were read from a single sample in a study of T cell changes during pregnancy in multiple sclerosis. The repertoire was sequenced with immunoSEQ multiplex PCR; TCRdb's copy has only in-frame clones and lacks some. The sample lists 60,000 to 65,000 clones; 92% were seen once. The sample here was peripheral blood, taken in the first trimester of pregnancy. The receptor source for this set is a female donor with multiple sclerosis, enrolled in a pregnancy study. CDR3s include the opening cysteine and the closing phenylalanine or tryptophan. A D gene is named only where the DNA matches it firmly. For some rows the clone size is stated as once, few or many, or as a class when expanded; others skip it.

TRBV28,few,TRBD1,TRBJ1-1,CASSFEGAGSTEAFF,TGTGCCAGCAGTTTTGAGGGGGCTGGTAGCACTGAAGCTTTCTTT
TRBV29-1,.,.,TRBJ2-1,CSARGLGTYSYNEQFF,TGCAGCGCTAGGGGTCTTGGGACATACTCCTACAATGAGCAGTTCTTC
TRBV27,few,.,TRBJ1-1,CASSFNQDLNTEAFF,TGTGCCAGCAGTTTCAATCAGGATCTGAACACTGAAGCTTTCTTT
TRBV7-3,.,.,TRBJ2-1,CASSSPAGNNEQFF,TGTGCCAGCAGCTCCCCTGCGGGGAACAATGAGCAGTTCTTC
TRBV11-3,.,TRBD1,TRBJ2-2,CASSINRGTGELFF,TGTGCCAGCAGCATCAACAGGGGCACCGGGGAGCTGTTTTTT
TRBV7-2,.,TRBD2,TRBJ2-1,CASSDNWGGLASYNEQFF,TGTGCCAGCAGCGACAACTGGGGGGGACTAGCCTCCTACAATGAGCAGTTCTTC
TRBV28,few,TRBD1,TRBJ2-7,CASSPLDRAYEQYF,TGTGCCAGCAGTCCCCTCGACAGGGCTTACGAGCAGTACTTC
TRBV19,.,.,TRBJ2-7,CASSIAGSSYEQYF,TGTGCCAGTAGTATAGCGGGGAGCTCCTACGAGCAGTACTTC
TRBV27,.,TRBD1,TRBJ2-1,CASSIQGDEQFF,TGTGCCAGCAGTATTCAGGGGGATGAGCAGTTCTTC
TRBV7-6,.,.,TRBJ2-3,CASSLGTLYTDTQYF,TGTGCCAGCAGCTTAGGGACACTTTACACAGATACGCAGTATTTT
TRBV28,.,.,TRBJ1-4,CASSRGGARTNEKLFF,TGTGCCAGCAGTAGGGGGGGGGCCCGAACTAATGAAAAACTGTTTTTT
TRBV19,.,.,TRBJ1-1,CASKSPGRVLGEAFF,TGTGCCAGTAAAAGCCCAGGGAGGGTCCTCGGTGAAGCTTTCTTT
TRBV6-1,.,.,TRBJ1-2,CASSEAREYGYTF,TGTGCCAGCAGTGAAGCGCGGGAGTATGGCTACACCTTC
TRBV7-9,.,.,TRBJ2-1,CASSFLASDGNEQFF,TGTGCCAGCAGCTTTTTGGCTTCCGACGGGAATGAGCAGTTCTTC
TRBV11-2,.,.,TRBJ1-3,CASSSGTTGNTIYF,TGTGCCAGCAGCTCCGGGACAACTGGAAACACCATATATTTT
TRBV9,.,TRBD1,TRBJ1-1,CATGTGLNTEAFF,TGTGCCACCGGGACAGGCCTGAACACTGAAGCTTTCTTT
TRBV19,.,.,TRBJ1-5,CASSTTRQTGQPQHF,TGTGCCAGTAGTACAACCCGACAGACGGGTCAGCCCCAGCATTTT
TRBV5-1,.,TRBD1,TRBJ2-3,CASRTGQGRINTQYF,TGCGCCAGCAGAACGGGACAGGGGAGGATAAATACGCAGTATTTT
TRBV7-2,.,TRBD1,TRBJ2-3,CASSLDGTVPRVDTQYF,TGTGCCAGCAGCTTAGACGGGACAGTCCCCCGGGTGGATACGCAGTATTTT
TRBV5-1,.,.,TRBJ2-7,CASSAGLRRGTYEQYF,TGCGCCAGCAGCGCCGGGTTGAGGCGGGGCACCTACGAGCAGTACTTC
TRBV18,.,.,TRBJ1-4,CASSEGTNEKLFF,TGTGCCAGCTCGGAGGGGACTAATGAAAAACTGTTTTTT
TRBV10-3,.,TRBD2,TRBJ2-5,CAIGSGSGETQYF,TGTGCCATCGGTAGCGGGAGCGGGGAGACCCAGTACTTC
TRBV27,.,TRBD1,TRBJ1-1,CASSLNLQGAAFF,TGTGCCAGCAGTTTAAATCTGCAGGGGGCGGCTTTCTTT
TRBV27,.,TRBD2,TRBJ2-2,CASSLFFLISGRTGELFF,TGTGCCAGCAGTTTGTTCTTTCTGATAAGCGGGAGAACCGGGGAGCTGTTTTTT
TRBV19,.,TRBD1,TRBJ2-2,CASSNTGETGELFF,TGTGCCAGTAGTAACACAGGGGAAACCGGGGAGCTGTTTTTT
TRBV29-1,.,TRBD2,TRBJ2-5,CSVVGGGRGETQYF,TGCAGCGTTGTTGGGGGAGGGCGTGGAGAGACCCAGTACTTC
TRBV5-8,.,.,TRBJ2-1,CASSLTGFFYNEQFF,TGTGCCAGCAGCTTAACCGGTTTCTTCTACAATGAGCAGTTCTTC
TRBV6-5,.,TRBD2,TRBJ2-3,CASSSLAGGTDTQYF,TGTGCCAGCAGTTCTCTAGCGGGAGGTACAGATACGCAGTATTTT
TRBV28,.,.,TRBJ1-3,CASSHPSSGNTIYF,TGTGCCAGCAGTCACCCCAGTTCTGGAAACACCATATATTTT
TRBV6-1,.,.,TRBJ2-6,CASSYSGANVLTF,TGTGCCAGCAGTTACTCTGGGGCCAACGTCCTGACTTTC
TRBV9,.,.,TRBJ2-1,CASSSGNYNEQFF,TGTGCCAGCAGTTCGGGAAACTACAATGAGCAGTTCTTC
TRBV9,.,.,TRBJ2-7,CASSPSWGQAYEQYF,TGTGCCAGCAGCCCAAGTTGGGGACAAGCCTACGAGCAGTACTTC
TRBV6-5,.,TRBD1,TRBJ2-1,CASGQGNEQFF,TGTGCCAGCGGACAGGGGAATGAGCAGTTCTTC
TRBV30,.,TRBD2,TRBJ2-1,CAWSSLFLAGGPNEQFF,TGTGCCTGGAGTTCTCTATTTCTAGCGGGAGGGCCCAATGAGCAGTTCTTC
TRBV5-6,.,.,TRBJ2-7,CASSLGQARYEQYF,TGTGCCAGCAGCTTGGGACAGGCCCGCTACGAGCAGTACTTC
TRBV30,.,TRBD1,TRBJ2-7,CAWSRDRVVYEQYF,TGTGCCTGGAGTCGGGACAGGGTCGTCTACGAGCAGTACTTC
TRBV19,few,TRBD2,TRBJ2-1,CASSIFTSGHNEQFF,TGTGCCAGTAGTATATTCACTAGCGGCCACAATGAGCAGTTCTTC
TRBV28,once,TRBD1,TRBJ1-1,CASSLLGLDRGVTEAFF,TGTGCCAGCAGTTTATTAGGGCTCGACAGGGGTGTCACTGAAGCTTTCTTT
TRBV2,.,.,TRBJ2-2,CASLSGLTGELFF,TGTGCCAGCCTATCAGGATTAACCGGGGAGCTGTTTTTT
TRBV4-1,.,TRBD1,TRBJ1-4,CASSQGQGKEISEKLFF,TGCGCCAGCAGCCAAGGACAGGGGAAGGAAATAAGTGAAAAACTGTTTTTT
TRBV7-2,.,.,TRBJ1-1,CASTGHRNTEAFF,TGTGCCAGCACAGGACACAGAAACACTGAAGCTTTCTTT
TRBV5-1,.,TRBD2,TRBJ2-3,CASSTLSGTPDTQYF,TGCGCCAGCAGCACATTGAGCGGGACCCCAGATACGCAGTATTTT
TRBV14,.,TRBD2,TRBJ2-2,CASSPREGLSSGELFF,TGTGCCAGCAGCCCTCGGGAGGGGTTATCCTCCGGGGAGCTGTTTTTT
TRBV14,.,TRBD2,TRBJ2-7,CASRTLAGGYEQYF,TGTGCCAGCAGGACTCTAGCGGGAGGGTACGAGCAGTACTTC
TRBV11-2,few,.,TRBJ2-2,CASRLKNTGELFF,TGTGCCAGCAGACTTAAGAACACCGGGGAGCTGTTTTTT
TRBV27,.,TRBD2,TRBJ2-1,CASSWSSGYNEQFF,TGTGCCAGCAGTTGGTCTAGCGGATACAATGAGCAGTTCTTC